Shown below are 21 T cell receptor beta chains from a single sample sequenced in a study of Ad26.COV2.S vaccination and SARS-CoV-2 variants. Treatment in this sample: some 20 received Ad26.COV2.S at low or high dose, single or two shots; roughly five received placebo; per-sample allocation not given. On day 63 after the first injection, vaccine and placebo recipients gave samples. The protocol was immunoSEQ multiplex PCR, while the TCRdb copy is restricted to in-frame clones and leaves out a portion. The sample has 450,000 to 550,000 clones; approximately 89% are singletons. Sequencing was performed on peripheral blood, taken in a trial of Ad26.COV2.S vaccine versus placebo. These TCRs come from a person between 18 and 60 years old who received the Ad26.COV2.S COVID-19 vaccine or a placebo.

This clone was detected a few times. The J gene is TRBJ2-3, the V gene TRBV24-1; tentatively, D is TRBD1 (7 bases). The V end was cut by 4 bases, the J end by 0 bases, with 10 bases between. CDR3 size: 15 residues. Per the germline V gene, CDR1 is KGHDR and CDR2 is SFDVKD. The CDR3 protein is CATSESGGSTDTQYF. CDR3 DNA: TGTGCCACCAGTGAATCAGGGGGGAGCACAGATACGCAGTATTTT.

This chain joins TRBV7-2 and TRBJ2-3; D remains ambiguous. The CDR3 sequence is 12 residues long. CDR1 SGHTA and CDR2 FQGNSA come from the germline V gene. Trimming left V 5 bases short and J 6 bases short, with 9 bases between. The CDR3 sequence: CASSLTYDTQYF. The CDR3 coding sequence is TGTGCCAGCAGCCTAACGTATGATACGCAGTATTTT.

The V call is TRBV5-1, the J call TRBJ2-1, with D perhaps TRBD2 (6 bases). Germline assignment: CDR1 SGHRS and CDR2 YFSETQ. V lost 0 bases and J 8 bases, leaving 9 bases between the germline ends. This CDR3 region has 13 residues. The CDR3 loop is CASSLVERDEQFF. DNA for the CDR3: TGCGCCAGCAGCTTGGTCGAGCGGGATGAGCAGTTCTTC.

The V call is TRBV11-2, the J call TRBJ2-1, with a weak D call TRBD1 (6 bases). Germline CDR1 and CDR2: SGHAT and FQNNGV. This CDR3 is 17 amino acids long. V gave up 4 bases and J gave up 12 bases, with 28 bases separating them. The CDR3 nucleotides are TGTGCCAGCAGCTCCTCTCCGGGACACATTCTCGCAGGTAGGCAGTTCTTC. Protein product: CASSSSPGHILAGRQFF. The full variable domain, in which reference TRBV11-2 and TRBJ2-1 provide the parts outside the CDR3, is EAGVAQSPRYKIIEKRQSVAFWCNPISGHATLYWYQQILGQGPKLLIQFQNNGVVDDSQLPKDRFSAERLKGVDSTLKIQPAKLEDSAVYLCASSSSPGHILAGRQFFGPGTRLTVL.

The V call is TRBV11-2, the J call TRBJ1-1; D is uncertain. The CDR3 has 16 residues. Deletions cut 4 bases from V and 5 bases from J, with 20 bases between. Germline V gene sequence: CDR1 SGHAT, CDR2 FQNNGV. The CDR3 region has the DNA TGTGCCAGCAGCTCGCAACCGGGAGGAGTGAGGACTGAAGCTTTCTTT. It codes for CASSSQPGGVRTEAFF.

The CDR3 region is CASSSTGGRTEAFF. For the CDR3, the DNA is TGTGCCAGCAGTTCAACAGGGGGCAGGACTGAAGCTTTCTTT. This chain joins TRBV6-5 and TRBJ1-1, with 9 bases fitting TRBD1. This CDR3 contains 14 residues. V shed 4 bases, J shed 5 bases, and the junction held 5 bases outside the gene matches. Germline loops: CDR1 MNHEY, CDR2 SVGAGI.

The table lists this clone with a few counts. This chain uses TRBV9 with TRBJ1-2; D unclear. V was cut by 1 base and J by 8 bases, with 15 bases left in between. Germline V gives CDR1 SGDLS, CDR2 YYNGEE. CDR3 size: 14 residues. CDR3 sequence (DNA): TGTGCCAGCAGCGTATTCACCCGTCCCGGAGGCTACACCTTC. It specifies CASSVFTRPGGYTF.

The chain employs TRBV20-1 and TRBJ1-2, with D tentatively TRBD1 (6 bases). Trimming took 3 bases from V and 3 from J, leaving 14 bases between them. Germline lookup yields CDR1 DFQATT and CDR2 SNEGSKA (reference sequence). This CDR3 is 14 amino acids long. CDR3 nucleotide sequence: TGCAGTGCTAGTAAATGGGGGGCCTACTATGGCTACACCTTC. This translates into CSASKWGAYYGYTF.

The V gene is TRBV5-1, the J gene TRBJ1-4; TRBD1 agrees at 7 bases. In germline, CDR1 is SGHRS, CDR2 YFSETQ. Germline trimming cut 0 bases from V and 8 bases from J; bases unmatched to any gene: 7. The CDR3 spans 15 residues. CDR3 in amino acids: CASSLVDRVSEKLFF. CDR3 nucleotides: TGCGCCAGCAGCTTGGTCGACAGGGTATCGGAAAAACTGTTTTTT.

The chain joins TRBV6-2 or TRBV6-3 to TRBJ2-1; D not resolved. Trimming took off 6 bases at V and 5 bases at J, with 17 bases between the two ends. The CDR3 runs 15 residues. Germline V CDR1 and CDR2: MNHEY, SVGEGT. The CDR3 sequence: CASRYAVPVHNEQFF. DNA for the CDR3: TGTGCCAGCAGGTACGCAGTCCCGGTCCACAATGAGCAGTTCTTC.

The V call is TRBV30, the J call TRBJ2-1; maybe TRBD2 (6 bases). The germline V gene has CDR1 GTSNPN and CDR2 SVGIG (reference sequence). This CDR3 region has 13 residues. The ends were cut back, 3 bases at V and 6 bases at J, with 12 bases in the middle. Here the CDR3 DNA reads TGTGCCTGGAGCGTCGACGGGGGCAATGAGCAGTTCTTC. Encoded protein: CAWSVDGGNEQFF.

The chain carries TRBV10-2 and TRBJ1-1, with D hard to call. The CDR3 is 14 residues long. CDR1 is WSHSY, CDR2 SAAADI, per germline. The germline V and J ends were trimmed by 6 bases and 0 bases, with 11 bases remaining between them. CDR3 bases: TGCGCCAGCAGACAGACCCTACTGAACACTGAAGCTTTCTTT. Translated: CASRQTLLNTEAFF.

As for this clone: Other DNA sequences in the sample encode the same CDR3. Here the CDR3 reads CASSLSGGNTEAFF. For the CDR3, the DNA is TGTGCCAGCAGTTTATCGGGGGGGAACACTGAAGCTTTCTTT. The chain has TRBV28 and TRBJ1-1; possibly TRBD1 for D (5 bases). Trimming pared 1 base from V and 1 base from J, leaving 7 bases between. The V gene's germline CDR1 is MDHEN and CDR2 SYDVKM. The CDR3 loop spans 14 amino acids.

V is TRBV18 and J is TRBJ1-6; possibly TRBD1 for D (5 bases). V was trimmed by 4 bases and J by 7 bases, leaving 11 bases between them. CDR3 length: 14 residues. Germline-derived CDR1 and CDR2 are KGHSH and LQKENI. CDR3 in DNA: TGTGCCAGCTCACAGGAGGGGTTCAATTCACCCCTCCACTTT. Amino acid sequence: CASSQEGFNSPLHF. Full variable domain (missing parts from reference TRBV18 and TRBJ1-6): NAGVMQNPRHLVRRRGQEARLRCSPMKGHSHVYWYRQLPEEGLKFMVYLQKENIIDESGMPKERFSAEFPKEGPSILRIQQVVRGDSAAYFCASSQEGFNSPLHFGNGTRLTVT.

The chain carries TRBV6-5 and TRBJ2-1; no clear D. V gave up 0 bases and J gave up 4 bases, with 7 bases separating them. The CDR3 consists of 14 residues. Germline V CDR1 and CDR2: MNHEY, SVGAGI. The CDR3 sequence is CASSYSKVYNEQFF. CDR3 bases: TGTGCCAGCAGTTACTCGAAGGTTTACAATGAGCAGTTCTTC.

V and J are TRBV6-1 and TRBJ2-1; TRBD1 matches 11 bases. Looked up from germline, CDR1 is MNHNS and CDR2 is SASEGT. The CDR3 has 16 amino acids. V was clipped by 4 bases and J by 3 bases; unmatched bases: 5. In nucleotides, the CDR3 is TGTGCCAGCAGTGGAAGGGACAGGGGGAACTACAATGAGCAGTTCTTC. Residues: CASSGRDRGNYNEQFF.

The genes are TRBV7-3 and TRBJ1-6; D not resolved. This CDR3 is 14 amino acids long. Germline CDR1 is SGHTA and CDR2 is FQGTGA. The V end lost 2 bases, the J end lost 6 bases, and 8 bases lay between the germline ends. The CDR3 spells CASSLGFGNSPLHF. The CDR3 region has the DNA TGTGCCAGCAGCTTAGGATTCGGTAATTCACCCCTCCACTTT.

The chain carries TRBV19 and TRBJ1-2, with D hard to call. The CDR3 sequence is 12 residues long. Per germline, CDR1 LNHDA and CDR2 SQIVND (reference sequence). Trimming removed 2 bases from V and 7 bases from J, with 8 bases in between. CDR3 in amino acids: CASSIQAAGYTF. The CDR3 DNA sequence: TGTGCCAGTAGTATACAGGCAGCTGGCTACACCTTC.

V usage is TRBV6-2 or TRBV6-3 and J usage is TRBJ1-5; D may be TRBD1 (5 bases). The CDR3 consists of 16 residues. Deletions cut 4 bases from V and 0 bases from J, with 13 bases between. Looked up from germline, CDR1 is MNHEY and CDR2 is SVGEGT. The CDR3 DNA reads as TGTGCCAGCAGTTCGGGGGGAGCTAATAGCAATCAGCCCCAGCATTTT. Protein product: CASSSGGANSNQPQHF.

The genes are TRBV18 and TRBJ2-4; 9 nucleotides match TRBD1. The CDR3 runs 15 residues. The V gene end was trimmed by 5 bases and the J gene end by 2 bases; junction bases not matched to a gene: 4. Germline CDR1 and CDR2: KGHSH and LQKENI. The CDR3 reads CASSDGQGPKNIQYF. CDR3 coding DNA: TGTGCCAGCTCAGACGGACAGGGGCCCAAAAACATTCAGTACTTC.

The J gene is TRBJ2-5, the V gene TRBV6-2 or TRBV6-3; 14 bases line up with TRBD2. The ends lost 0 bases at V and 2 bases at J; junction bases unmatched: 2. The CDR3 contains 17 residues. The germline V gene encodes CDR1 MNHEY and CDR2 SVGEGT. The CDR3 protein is CASSYSGLAGVQETQYF. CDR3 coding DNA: TGTGCCAGCAGTTACTCGGGACTAGCGGGAGTGCAAGAGACCCAGTACTTC.